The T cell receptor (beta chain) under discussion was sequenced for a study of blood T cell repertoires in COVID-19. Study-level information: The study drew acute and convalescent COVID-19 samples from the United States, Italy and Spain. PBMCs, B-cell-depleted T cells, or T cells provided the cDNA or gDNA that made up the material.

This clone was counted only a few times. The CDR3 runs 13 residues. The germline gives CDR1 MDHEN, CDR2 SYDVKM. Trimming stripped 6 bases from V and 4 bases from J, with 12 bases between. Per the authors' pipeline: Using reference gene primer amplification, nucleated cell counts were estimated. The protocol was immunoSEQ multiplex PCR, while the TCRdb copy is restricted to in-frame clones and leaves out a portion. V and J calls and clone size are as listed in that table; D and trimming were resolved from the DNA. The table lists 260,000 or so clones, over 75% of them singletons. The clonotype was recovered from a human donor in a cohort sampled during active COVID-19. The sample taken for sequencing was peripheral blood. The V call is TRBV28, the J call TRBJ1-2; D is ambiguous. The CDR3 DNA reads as TGTGCCAGCAGACCTGGTTCGAGCTATGGCTACACCTTC. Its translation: CASRPGSSYGYTF.